This T cell receptor (beta chain) was captured by sequencing in a study of PD-L1 blockade in urothelial cancer. The time point: pretreatment peripheral blood. Study-level results: Patients who had durable benefit saw their tumor-associated blood clones expand more at 3 weeks.

In the case of this clone: Its antigen remains unidentified.

V lost 4 bases, J lost 3 bases, and 17 bases lay in between. Germline V gene lookup returns CDR1 SEHNR and CDR2 FQNEAQ (reference sequence). CDR3 size: 16 residues. Clones were read by immunoSEQ multiplex PCR, and TCRdb kept only the in-frame ones, dropping some. Of about 72,000 clones in the sample, about 86% were seen once. Sequencing was performed on PBMCs, taken around atezolizumab (anti-PD-L1) treatment. This clonotype was obtained from a man between 60 and 75 years old with urothelial cancer. This rearrangement joins TRBV7-9 to TRBJ2-3, with D maybe TRBD2 (5 bases). CDR3 in amino acids: CASSSNHLPGTDTQYF. The CDR3, as DNA: TGTGCCAGCAGCTCAAACCATCTCCCGGGGACAGATACGCAGTATTTT.